The rows below give T cell receptor beta chains drawn from one sample of a study of blood T cell repertoires in COVID-19. Clones were sequenced by immunoSEQ multiplex PCR, and TCRdb holds only the in-frame ones, with some missing. There are about 60,000 clones in the sample; 88% occur only once, and approximately 4.3% lies in the top ten. Sequenced sample: peripheral blood. The receptors were gathered from a man in his sixties with acute or convalescent COVID-19. Both conserved end residues are part of each CDR3. Fields, in order: D gene, V gene, clone size, J gene, CDR3 protein, CDR3 DNA. A D gene is named only where the DNA matches it firmly. Not every row has a clone size; where given, it reads once, few, many or a size class.

.	TRBV19	.	TRBJ1-1	CASSPNGGGERTEAFF	TGTGCCAGTAGTCCCAATGGTGGGGGGGAGCGCACTGAAGCTTTCTTT
.	TRBV10-3	.	TRBJ1-5	CAISFSDSNQPQHF	TGTGCCATCAGCTTCAGCGATAGCAATCAGCCCCAGCATTTT
.	TRBV27	.	TRBJ2-5	CASSTGSPQETQYF	TGTGCCAGCAGCACCGGGAGCCCCCAAGAGACCCAGTACTTC
.	TRBV6-1	few	TRBJ1-2	CASSEGQGRTSNYGYTF	TGTGCCAGCAGTGAAGGGCAGGGAAGGACGAGTAACTATGGCTACACCTTC
TRBD1	TRBV6-5	.	TRBJ1-5	CASNRQGVQPQHF	TGTGCCAGCAATAGACAGGGAGTGCAGCCCCAGCATTTT
.	TRBV14	.	TRBJ2-1	CASSQVATQGNEQFF	TGTGCCAGCAGCCAAGTGGCAACCCAGGGAAATGAGCAGTTCTTC
.	TRBV5-1	.	TRBJ2-7	CASSLGAATYEQYF	TGCGCCAGCAGCTTAGGAGCGGCTACCTACGAGCAGTACTTC
.	TRBV6-5	.	TRBJ2-7	CASTLMESVSYEQYF	TGTGCCAGCACCCTCATGGAGTCAGTATCCTACGAGCAGTACTTC
.	TRBV7-9	.	TRBJ2-1	CASSLGNYREQFF	TGTGCCAGCAGCTTAGGAAACTATCGTGAGCAGTTCTTC
TRBD1	TRBV11-3	.	TRBJ1-1	CASSRDRAGTEAFF	TGTGCCAGCAGCCGTGACAGGGCAGGCACTGAAGCTTTCTTT
TRBD2	TRBV4-1	.	TRBJ2-3	CASSTSGASSTDTQYF	TGCGCCAGCAGCACTAGCGGGGCCTCTAGCACAGATACGCAGTATTTT
TRBD2	TRBV6-2/TRBV6-3	.	TRBJ2-2	CASSYETSGANTGELFF	TGTGCCAGCAGTTACGAGACTAGCGGGGCGAACACCGGGGAGCTGTTTTTT
TRBD1	TRBV19	once	TRBJ1-2	CASSDRGPETF	TGTGCCAGTAGTGACAGGGGTCCAGAAACCTTC
TRBD1	TRBV6-5	.	TRBJ1-5	CASRPRDRSNQPQHF	TGTGCCAGCAGGCCCCGGGACAGGAGCAATCAGCCCCAGCATTTT
TRBD2	TRBV5-1	.	TRBJ2-1	CASLRGEGLGNEQFF	TGCGCCAGCCTTCGGGGGGAGGGCCTGGGAAATGAGCAGTTCTTC
.	TRBV27	.	TRBJ1-2	CASGKTANYGYTF	TGTGCCAGCGGAAAGACAGCTAACTATGGCTACACCTTC
.	TRBV29-1	.	TRBJ1-2	CSVNMEGSYGYTF	TGCAGCGTGAACATGGAGGGATCGTATGGCTACACCTTC
.	TRBV5-1	.	TRBJ2-5	CASSLGPTAQETQYF	TGCGCCAGCAGCTTGGGGCCAACAGCCCAAGAGACCCAGTACTTC
TRBD2	TRBV11-2	.	TRBJ2-2	CASSTTSGRAGELFF	TGTGCCAGCAGTACGACTAGCGGGAGGGCCGGGGAGCTGTTTTTT
.	TRBV3-1/TRBV3-2	.	TRBJ1-3	CASSLQPGNTIYF	TGTGCCAGCAGCCTACAACCTGGAAACACCATATATTTT
.	TRBV4-1	.	TRBJ2-7	CASSLSSRSAFRSSYEQYF	TGCGCCAGCAGCCTCTCCAGTAGGTCCGCATTCCGGAGCTCCTACGAGCAGTACTTC
TRBD1	TRBV27	.	TRBJ1-5	CASSLSRDRPNQPQHF	TGTGCCAGCAGTTTATCCCGGGACAGGCCGAATCAGCCCCAGCATTTT
.	TRBV5-1	.	TRBJ1-1	CASSFEGFTEAFF	TGCGCCAGCAGCTTTGAGGGCTTCACTGAAGCTTTCTTT
TRBD1	TRBV3-1/TRBV3-2	.	TRBJ1-1	CASSHRDRGTEAFF	TGTGCCAGCAGCCACCGGGACAGGGGAACTGAAGCTTTCTTT
TRBD1	TRBV28	once	TRBJ2-7	CASTDRVGSYEQYF	TGTGCCAGCACGGACAGGGTCGGGTCCTACGAGCAGTACTTC
.	TRBV11-2	.	TRBJ1-3	CASSFPGPTAGNTIYF	TGTGCCAGCAGCTTCCCGGGTCCCACGGCGGGAAACACCATATATTTT
.	TRBV21-1	.	TRBJ1-4	CASSKVTQGANEKLFF	TGTGCCAGCAGCAAAGTCACGCAGGGGGCGAATGAAAAACTGTTTTTT
.	TRBV5-1	.	TRBJ2-7	CASSPLAGADEQYF	TGCGCCAGCAGCCCATTGGCAGGGGCGGACGAGCAGTACTTC
.	TRBV9	.	TRBJ1-4	CASSPLPESREKLFF	TGTGCCAGCAGCCCTCTACCGGAGAGCCGAGAAAAACTGTTTTTT
TRBD1	TRBV5-1	.	TRBJ2-2	CASSKGQLLTGELFF	TGCGCCAGCAGCAAGGGACAGCTACTAACCGGGGAGCTGTTTTTT
TRBD2	TRBV9	.	TRBJ2-2	CASSVRGAGGNTGELFF	TGTGCCAGCAGCGTCCGAGGGGCGGGAGGCAACACCGGGGAGCTGTTTTTT
.	TRBV5-4	.	TRBJ2-2	CASRPDSNTGELFF	TGTGCCAGCAGACCGGACAGCAACACCGGGGAGCTGTTTTTT
.	TRBV9	.	TRBJ2-1	CASSARGLNRPYNEQFF	TGTGCCAGCAGCGCCCGGGGGTTGAACCGGCCCTACAATGAGCAGTTCTTC
.	TRBV18	.	TRBJ1-1	CASSPPGGGRGKTEAFF	TGTGCCAGCTCACCCCCGGGGGGGGGCAGGGGAAAAACTGAAGCTTTCTTT
TRBD1	TRBV27	.	TRBJ1-2	CASPSERQGDYGYTF	TGTGCCAGCCCGAGTGAACGACAGGGAGACTATGGCTACACCTTC
.	TRBV3-1/TRBV3-2	.	TRBJ1-5	CASSPASGGQPQHF	TGTGCCAGCAGCCCCGCTTCGGGGGGACAGCCCCAGCATTTT